These 28 T cell receptor beta chains share one sample of origin, sequenced in a study of PD-L1 blockade in urothelial cancer. TCRdb keeps only in-frame clones here, not all; method: immunoSEQ multiplex PCR. This sample yields 130,000 or so clones, of which roughly 83% are seen a single time; roughly 2.9% belongs to the top ten. Time point in this sample: pretreatment peripheral blood. The material sequenced was PBMCs, taken around atezolizumab (anti-PD-L1) treatment. The receptor set was obtained from a middle-aged man with urothelial cancer.

The gene calls are TRBV7-2 and TRBJ2-2, with 10 nucleotides matching TRBD1. This CDR3 contains 15 residues. Germline CDR1 reads SGHTA; CDR2 reads FQGNSA. V dropped 6 bases and J dropped 0; count of bases not matched to a gene: 1. The CDR3 coding sequence is TGTGCCAGCAGGGGACAGGGGACGAACACCGGGGAGCTGTTTTTT. It codes for CASRGQGTNTGELFF.

The genes are TRBV27 and TRBJ2-3; 9 bases fit TRBD1. The CDR3 runs 14 residues. In germline, CDR1 is MNHEY, CDR2 SMNVEV (reference sequence). Trimming removed 8 bases from V and 5 bases from J; junction bases left unmatched: 8. CDR3 nucleotide sequence: TGTGCCAGCGGACCGGGACAGGGAATAGATACGCAGTATTTT. Protein product: CASGPGQGIDTQYF.

The chain recombines TRBV5-1 with TRBJ1-2, with D unresolved. The germline CDR1 and CDR2 sequences are SGHRS and YFSETQ. The CDR3 runs to 13 residues. Trimming took off 2 bases at V and 3 bases at J, with 8 bases between the two ends. CDR3 sequence (DNA): TGCGCCAGCAGCTTTCGAGAGGACTATGGCTACACCTTC. The encoded protein is CASSFREDYGYTF. The whole variable domain, remainder taken from reference TRBV5-1 and TRBJ1-2, is KAGVTQTPRYLIKTRGQQVTLSCSPISGHRSVSWYQQTPGQGLQFLFEYFSETQRNKGNFPGRFSGRQFSNSRSEMNVSTLELGDSALYLCASSFREDYGYTFGSGTRLTVV.

The rearrangement uses TRBV9 and TRBJ2-2, with TRBD2 matching 10 bases. CDR3 length equals 15 residues. CDR1 and CDR2 from the germline V gene are SGDLS and YYNGEE. The V gene end was trimmed by 7 bases and the J gene end by 1 base; junction bases not matched to a gene: 4. CDR3 coding DNA: TGTGCCAGCGGCCGACTAGCGGGGAACACCGGGGAGCTGTTTTTT. It specifies CASGRLAGNTGELFF.

The chain joins TRBV4-1 to TRBJ2-7; 10 bases line up with TRBD2. Germline values: CDR1 MGHRA, CDR2 YSYEKL. CDR3 length equals 15 residues. Germline trimming cut 1 base from V and 7 bases from J; bases unmatched to any gene: 7. This chain's CDR3 is CASSQGTSGLREQYF. CDR3 sequence (DNA): TGCGCCAGCAGCCAAGGGACTAGCGGCCTTAGGGAGCAGTACTTC.

The chain combines TRBV9 with TRBJ2-1; the match to TRBD2 covers 8 bases. The CDR3 contains 14 residues. Per germline, CDR1 SGDLS and CDR2 YYNGEE. V shed 3 bases, J shed 6 bases, and the junction held 5 bases outside the gene matches. This CDR3 reads CASSERGLVNEQFF. In nucleotides, the CDR3 is TGTGCCAGCAGCGAGAGGGGACTAGTCAATGAGCAGTTCTTC.

As for this clone: One junction end does not reproduce the germline sequence, and a read error may be involved. The chain links TRBV7-7 to TRBJ2-5; 7 nucleotides align to TRBD1. The CDR3 spans 14 residues. Germline CDR1 reads SSHAT; CDR2 reads FNYEAQ (reference sequence). This CDR3 is CASSQTGTQETQYF. As DNA, the CDR3 is TGTGCTAGCAGCCAGACAGGGACCCAAGAGACCCAGTACTTC.

The chain's CDR3 is CASSQDTSVNIQYF. In DNA, the CDR3 is TGTGCCAGCAGTCAAGACACCTCGGTAAACATTCAGTACTTC. This chain joins TRBV6-5 and TRBJ2-4; D ambiguous. V was shortened by 5 bases and J by 6 bases, with 14 bases between the two germline ends. CDR1 MNHEY and CDR2 SVGAGI come from the germline V gene. The CDR3 loop spans 14 amino acids.

This clone is medium-sized within its sample. The chain is built from TRBV30 and TRBJ1-6, with D perhaps TRBD1 (6 bases). CDR3 size: 15 residues. The germline V gene has CDR1 GTSNPN and CDR2 SVGIG (reference sequence). The V end lost 4 bases, the J end lost 10 bases, and 20 bases lay between the germline ends. The chain's CDR3 is CAWTISGQSSSPLHF. The CDR3 nucleotides read TGTGCCTGGACTATTTCCGGACAGTCAAGCTCACCCCTCCACTTT.

The chain joins TRBV6-6 to TRBJ1-5, with TRBD1 matching 8 bases. The CDR3 sequence is 13 residues long. The junction had 8 bases not matched to a gene; V was cut back by 9 bases and J by 7 bases. The germline V gene has CDR1 MNHNY and CDR2 SVGAGI (reference sequence). The CDR3 region has the DNA TGTGCCAGTCTCTACAGGGGGGGGCAGCCCCAGCATTTT. It is translated as CASLYRGGQPQHF.

The V gene is TRBV28, the J gene TRBJ2-7; 10 bases map to TRBD2. There are 14 residues in the CDR3. Germline values: CDR1 MDHEN, CDR2 SYDVKM. The junction had 6 bases not matched to a gene; V was cut back by 6 bases and J by 4 bases. CDR3 region: CASRSGLASYEQYF. As DNA, the CDR3 is TGTGCCAGCAGGTCGGGACTAGCGAGTTACGAGCAGTACTTC.

The chain joins TRBV2 to TRBJ1-6; tentatively, D is TRBD1 (6 bases). Germline V gene lookup returns CDR1 SNHLY and CDR2 FYNNEI. Trimming removed 7 bases from V and 7 bases from J, with 17 bases in between. CDR3 size: 15 residues. This CDR3 is CASTKNRDGNSPLHF. Here the CDR3 DNA reads TGTGCCAGCACAAAAAACAGGGACGGAAATTCACCCCTCCACTTT.

The chain employs TRBV6-1 and TRBJ1-5; no reliable D call. The CDR3 consists of 15 residues. Trimming took 1 base from V and 2 from J, leaving 9 bases between them. Germline CDR1 reads MNHNS; CDR2 reads SASEGT. The CDR3 spells CASSEVGGGNQPQHF. For the CDR3, the DNA is TGTGCCAGCAGTGAAGTGGGCGGGGGCAATCAGCCCCAGCATTTT.

The genes are TRBV19 and TRBJ2-5; 8 nucleotides align to TRBD2. J lost 1 base, V lost 3 bases, and 4 bases had no gene match. CDR3 length: 15 residues. Germline V lookup: CDR1 LNHDA, CDR2 SQIVND (reference sequence). The CDR3 sequence is CASSIVTSGQETQYF. CDR3 nucleotides: TGTGCCAGTAGTATTGTCACTAGCGGCCAAGAGACCCAGTACTTC.

The table lists this clone with a few counts. The chain couples TRBV4-1 to TRBJ1-3, with no clear D. V dropped 0 bases and J dropped 4 bases, with 7 bases sitting between them. CDR3 length: 14 residues. CDR1 MGHRA and CDR2 YSYEKL come from the germline V gene. CDR3: CASSQDRAGNTIYF. The CDR3 nucleotides read TGCGCCAGCAGCCAAGATCGCGCAGGAAACACCATATATTTT.

This chain connects TRBV19 to TRBJ2-7; 14 nucleotides line up with TRBD2. Germline V CDR1 and CDR2: LNHDA, SQIVND (reference sequence). The CDR3 extends over 16 amino acids. The V segment lost 4 bases and the J segment 5 bases; nucleotides outside the gene matches: 7. CDR3 amino acids: CASSKTGTSGSDEQYF. The CDR3, as DNA: TGTGCCAGTAGTAAAACAGGGACTAGCGGGAGCGACGAGCAGTACTTC.

V gene TRBV7-6 combines with J gene TRBJ2-1, with D possibly being TRBD1 (5 bases). The CDR3 is 14 residues long. V lost 5 bases and J 2 bases, leaving 10 bases between the germline ends. In germline, CDR1 is SGHVS, CDR2 FNYEAQ. CDR3 in amino acids: CASSPSGTYNEQFF. The CDR3 coding sequence is TGTGCCAGCAGCCCCTCAGGGACCTACAATGAGCAGTTCTTC. The entire variable domain, with the rest obtained from reference TRBV7-6 and TRBJ2-1, is as follows: GAGVSQSPRYKVTKRGQDVALRCDPISGHVSLYWYRQALGQGPEFLTYFNYEAQQDKSGLPNDRFSAERPEGSISTLTIQRTEQRDSAMYRCASSPSGTYNEQFFGPGTRLTVL.

This clone was observed once. The V and J genes are TRBV28 and TRBJ2-5; the D gene is possibly TRBD2 (6 bases). The CDR3 is made up of 14 amino acids. Trimming removed 5 bases from V and 1 base from J, with 11 bases in between. Germline values: CDR1 MDHEN, CDR2 SYDVKM. DNA for the CDR3: TGTGCCAGCAGTCCCTACGGGGGCCAAGAGACCCAGTACTTC. Encoded protein: CASSPYGGQETQYF.

The DNA for the CDR3 is TGTGCCTGGAGTGTACTCTACGAGCAGTACTTC. Translated, it gives CAWSVLYEQYF. The chain joins TRBV30 to TRBJ2-7; unclear D gene. The germline gives CDR1 GTSNPN, CDR2 SVGIG (reference sequence). The V and J ends lost 0 bases and 3 bases respectively, with 3 bases between them. CDR3 size: 11 residues.

The chain recombines TRBV28 with TRBJ2-5, with TRBD1 identical over 9 bases. V lost 5 bases, J lost 5 bases, and 15 bases stayed unmatched. Germline CDR1 is MDHEN and CDR2 is SYDVKM. CDR3 size: 17 residues. CDR3 sequence reads: CASSPPGTGRNIETQYF. CDR3 DNA: TGTGCCAGCAGTCCCCCCGGGACAGGGAGGAACATTGAGACCCAGTACTTC.

As concerns this clone: This CDR3 is also generated by other DNA sequences in the sample. This chain uses TRBV18 with TRBJ1-2, with a possible D match to TRBD1 (6 bases). Germline values: CDR1 KGHSH, CDR2 LQKENI. Trimming pared 1 base from V and 6 bases from J, leaving 9 bases between. This CDR3 region has 13 residues. DNA for the CDR3: TGTGCCAGCTCACCACGTCCAGGGGATGGCTACACCTTC. It specifies CASSPRPGDGYTF.

Notes on this clone: At one end the junction does not follow the germline gene, possibly because of a read error. The chain joins TRBV29-1 to TRBJ1-2; D perhaps matches TRBD1 (5 bases). The CDR3 spans 13 residues. In germline, CDR1 is SQVTM, CDR2 ANQGSEA. The CDR3 DNA sequence: TGCAGCGTTGAAGATGAGACAGAGTATGGCTGCACCTTC. This sequence encodes CSVEDETEYGCTF.

The chain employs TRBV2 and TRBJ1-2, with D possibly TRBD1 on 5 matching bases. The CDR3 consists of 14 residues. With 4 bases removed from V and 2 bases from J, the gap between germline ends came to 11 bases. The germline CDR1 and CDR2 sequences are SNHLY and FYNNEI. The CDR3 DNA reads as TGTGCCAGCAGTGTCGGGGGATGGAACTATGGCTACACCTTC. Translated, it gives CASSVGGWNYGYTF.

The chain recombines TRBV7-2 with TRBJ2-1; D uncertain. Germline CDR1 and CDR2: SGHTA and FQGNSA. Deletions cut 5 bases from V and 2 bases from J, with 13 bases between. The CDR3 spans 15 residues. CDR3 in DNA: TGTGCCAGCAGCATCCTAGGAGACCCCTACAATGAGCAGTTCTTC. Protein sequence: CASSILGDPYNEQFF.

About this clone itself: The sample holds other DNA sequences that translate to the same CDR3. The chain recombines TRBV11-2 with TRBJ1-1; D not resolved. Trimming pared 5 bases from V and 8 bases from J, leaving 9 bases between. Germline V lookup: CDR1 SGHAT, CDR2 FQNNGV. This CDR3 comprises 11 residues. CDR3 loop: CASSPRREAFF. The CDR3 DNA reads TGTGCCAGCAGCCCACGTCGGGAAGCTTTCTTT.

V is TRBV18 and J is TRBJ2-5; 11 bases are a match to TRBD2. The CDR3 runs to 14 residues. J was trimmed by 4 bases and V by 6 bases; bases with no gene match: 4. Germline V CDR1 and CDR2: KGHSH, LQKENI. This chain's CDR3 is CASSRLAGRETQYF. The CDR3 DNA reads TGTGCCAGCTCCCGACTAGCGGGAAGAGAGACCCAGTACTTC.

The J gene is TRBJ1-1, the V gene TRBV27; unclear D gene. The V and J ends lost 3 bases and 0 bases respectively, with 5 bases between them. Per the germline V gene, CDR1 is MNHEY and CDR2 is SMNVEV (reference sequence). The CDR3 spans 13 residues. The CDR3 bases are TGTGCCAGCAGTTTTCTAATGAACACTGAAGCTTTCTTT. This translates into CASSFLMNTEAFF.

The rearrangement uses TRBV19 and TRBJ2-1; 9 positions agree with TRBD2. Germline V gene sequence: CDR1 LNHDA, CDR2 SQIVND (reference sequence). The junction had 13 bases not matched to a gene; V was cut back by 2 bases and J by 2 bases. The CDR3 has 19 amino acids. CDR3 loop: CASSIIDRRLAGTYNEQFF. The CDR3 DNA sequence: TGTGCCAGTAGTATAATAGATCGACGCCTAGCGGGGACCTACAATGAGCAGTTCTTC.